This T cell receptor (beta chain) was documented in a study of shared clonotypes between healthy human individuals. Findings and caveats of the study: It was expected that sequencing depth would affect clonotype sharing among donors.

Into CD45RA+ naive and CD45RA-negative memory subsets, the CD4+ cells were split. V was clipped by 5 bases and J by 7 bases, with 15 bases between them. The CDR3 covers 14 residues. From germline, CDR1 is LNHNV and CDR2 YYDKDF (reference sequence). Clones were read by immunoSEQ multiplex PCR, and TCRdb kept only the in-frame ones, dropping some. This sample has roughly 1,600,000 clones, with less than 99% found just once. In the case of this clone: Its cognate antigen is unknown.

This clonotype was sampled from a young man in good health. The J gene is TRBJ1-5, the V gene TRBV15, with D unclear. The sequenced sample consisted of naive CD4+ T cells sorted from blood. Subset in this sample: CD45RA+ positively selected. The CDR3 sequence is CATSLSRSGQPQHF. The CDR3 DNA sequence: TGTGCCACCAGCCTCAGCAGGTCTGGCCAGCCCCAGCATTTT.